Listed below are T cell receptor beta chains from one sample, sequenced in a study of Tregs in tolerant kidney transplant recipients. Some clones are missing from TCRdb's copy, which holds only in-frame ones; the method was immunoSEQ multiplex PCR. Of about 240,000 clones in the sample, about 86% were seen once. Sequenced material: CD4+ T cells from blood. The receptors shown here come from a human donor in good health. CDR3s include the opening cysteine and the closing phenylalanine or tryptophan. D genes are given only for firm matches. Not every row has a clone size; where given, it reads once, few, many or a size class.

v_call	clone_size	j_call	d_call	cdr3_nt	cdr3_aa
TRBV6-1	-	TRBJ1-5	-	TGTGCCAGCAGTGCAGTAGTCCTCAATCAGCCCCAGCATTTT	CASSAVVLNQPQHF
TRBV29-1	-	TRBJ1-2	-	TGCAGCGTTGAAGTAGGTGCCCTGAGGGGCTACACCTTC	CSVEVGALRGYTF
TRBV5-4	once	TRBJ1-2	-	TGTGCCAGCAGCTTGGACGCTAACTATGGCTACACCTTC	CASSLDANYGYTF
TRBV29-1	-	TRBJ2-5	-	TGCAGCGTTGATTGGCGGGGGCTGGAGACCCAGTACTTC	CSVDWRGLETQYF
TRBV2	-	TRBJ1-5	TRBD1	TGTGCCAGCAGTGACGGGACAGGGAATCAGCCCCAGCATTTT	CASSDGTGNQPQHF
TRBV7-9	-	TRBJ1-1	-	TGTGCCAGCAGCTTAGTGCACACTGAAGCTTTCTTT	CASSLVHTEAFF
TRBV5-1	-	TRBJ1-3	-	TGCGCCAGCAGCTTTTCCCTTCAGGGAACCCAGCGGGGCACCATATATTTT	CASSFSLQGTQRGTIYF
TRBV27	few	TRBJ1-2	TRBD1	TGTGCCAGCCGGGACAGGGCCTATGGCTACACCTTC	CASRDRAYGYTF
TRBV7-9	-	TRBJ2-7	-	TGTGCCAGCAACACCGGGAAAAACCCCTACGAGCAGTACTTC	CASNTGKNPYEQYF
TRBV27	-	TRBJ1-4	TRBD1	TGTGCCAGCAGTCCCCCGGCAGGGGGCTCAAAAAAACTGTTTTTT	CASSPPAGGSKKLFF
TRBV5-1	once	TRBJ2-1	-	TGCGCCAGCATGTCCGGTGGTAATGAGCAGTTCTTC	CASMSGGNEQFF
TRBV5-1	-	TRBJ2-2	TRBD1	TGCGCCAGCAGCTCGCGAGGGACAGGGCTCACCGGGGAGCTGTTTTTT	CASSSRGTGLTGELFF
TRBV6-6	-	TRBJ2-4	TRBD1	TGTGCCAGCATTCAAGGACAGGGGGTAGCCAAAAACATTCAGTACTTC	CASIQGQGVAKNIQYF
TRBV28	few	TRBJ1-6	-	TGTGCCAGCGCAGACAGTCGTTCACCCCTCCACTTT	CASADSRSPLHF
TRBV19	-	TRBJ1-3	-	TGTGCCAGTAGTAGGGGGGGCCAGAGCTCTGGAAACACCATATATTTT	CASSRGGQSSGNTIYF
TRBV12-5	-	TRBJ1-6	TRBD1	TGTGCTAGTGGTTTGACTCGGACAGGGGACTTCACCCTCCACTTT	CASGLTRTGDFTLHF
TRBV6-6	once	TRBJ2-7	-	TGTGCCAGCAACGCGCCCGACAGGTTATTCTACGAGCAGTACTTC	CASNAPDRLFYEQYF
TRBV5-1	-	TRBJ1-1	TRBD1	TGCGCCAGCAGACAGGGACAGACAACGAACACTGAAGCTTTCTTT	CASRQGQTTNTEAFF
TRBV6-5	-	TRBJ2-3	-	TGTGCCAGCAGCGTGGGACATCGCACAGATACGCAGTATTTT	CASSVGHRTDTQYF
TRBV19	-	TRBJ1-1	-	TGTGCCAGTAGCCGAGCACCCATACAGGGAATCCTACCCCGGGACACTGAAGCTTTCTTT	CASSRAPIQGILPRDTEAFF
TRBV19	-	TRBJ1-1	TRBD1	TGTGCCAGTAGTAATGGCAGGGGGCTGAACACTGAAGCTTTCTTT	CASSNGRGLNTEAFF
TRBV6-1	-	TRBJ1-2	-	TGTGCCAGCAGTGAACTAATAACAGGGCCTAACTATGGCTACACCTTC	CASSELITGPNYGYTF
TRBV5-1	-	TRBJ1-4	TRBD1	TGCGCCAGCAGCTTTCCGGGACAGACTAATGAAAAACTGTTTTTT	CASSFPGQTNEKLFF
TRBV18	-	TRBJ2-7	TRBD1	TGTGCCAGCTCACCGAGAACGGACAGGGTCTACGAGCAGTACTTC	CASSPRTDRVYEQYF
TRBV5-8	-	TRBJ1-5	-	TGTGCCAGCAGCTTTAAACACCATAGCAATCAGCCCCAGCATTTT	CASSFKHHSNQPQHF
TRBV5-1	few	TRBJ2-5	TRBD2	TGCGCCAGCAGCTTGAGGACTCCTAGCGGGAGGGCCTTAGAGACCCAGTACTTC	CASSLRTPSGRALETQYF
TRBV14	once	TRBJ1-6	-	TGTGCCAGCAGCACTCAGGGGCGGAATTCACCCCTCCACTTT	CASSTQGRNSPLHF
TRBV27	-	TRBJ1-6	TRBD1	TGTGCCAGCAGTCCGATCGGGACAGGGGATTCACCCCTCCACTTT	CASSPIGTGDSPLHF
TRBV7-3	-	TRBJ2-1	TRBD2	TGTGCCAGCACCCCGGGGGGGCATAATGAGCAGTTCTTC	CASTPGGHNEQFF
TRBV5-6	-	TRBJ2-3	-	TGTGCCAGCAGCTTGACTTTGACAGGCGTTAGCACAGATACGCAGTATTTT	CASSLTLTGVSTDTQYF
TRBV18	-	TRBJ2-1	-	TGTGCTAGCTCAGCCGGATACTCCTACAATGAGCAGTTCTTC	CASSAGYSYNEQFF
TRBV7-3	few	TRBJ1-1	TRBD1	TGTGCCAGCAGCTATACGGACAGGGCCACTGAAGCTTTCTTT	CASSYTDRATEAFF
TRBV5-4	once	TRBJ2-5	TRBD1	TGTGCCAGCAGCTCCCGACAGGGTAGTGAGACCCAGTACTTC	CASSSRQGSETQYF
TRBV5-4	once	TRBJ2-3	TRBD2	TGTGCCAGCAGCCCCGGGACTAGCGGGAGCACAGATACGCAGTATTTT	CASSPGTSGSTDTQYF
TRBV7-2	-	TRBJ2-2	TRBD2	TGTGCCAGCAGCCAGAGGAGACTAGCGGGAGGCACCGGGGAGCTGTTTTTT	CASSQRRLAGGTGELFF
TRBV5-1	-	TRBJ1-1	-	TGCGCCAGCAGCGTTGCGGGGAACACTGAAGCTTTCTTT	CASSVAGNTEAFF
TRBV11-2	-	TRBJ2-7	-	TGTGCCAGCAGCTTACTTGAGTTCTCCTACGAGCAGTACTTC	CASSLLEFSYEQYF
TRBV5-1	once	TRBJ2-1	TRBD2	TGCGCCAGCAGCTCGGGACTAGCGGGAGCGGGGCGAGGCAATGAGCAGTTCTTC	CASSSGLAGAGRGNEQFF
TRBV4-2	-	TRBJ1-1	-	TGTGCCAGCAGAGACCAGGACAGTGGGAACACTGAAGCTTTCTTT	CASRDQDSGNTEAFF
TRBV10-3	once	TRBJ2-3	-	TGTGCCATCAGGGGCACAGATACGCAGTATTTT	CAIRGTDTQYF
TRBV25-1	-	TRBJ2-1	TRBD1	TGTGCCAGCAGTGAATCCAGCCGGGACAGGGAATACAATGAGCAGTTCTTC	CASSESSRDREYNEQFF
TRBV28	-	TRBJ1-1	-	TGTGCCAGCAGTACAGGAGGACGGAACACTGAAGCTTTCTTT	CASSTGGRNTEAFF
TRBV6-1	-	TRBJ2-7	-	TGTGCCAGCAGTGAAGCGGCCTCCTACGAGCAGTACTTC	CASSEAASYEQYF
TRBV5-1	-	TRBJ2-7	TRBD1	TGCGCCAGCAACCCCGGTGGTGGACAGGGTTTTTACGAGCAGTACTTC	CASNPGGGQGFYEQYF
TRBV15	-	TRBJ2-1	-	TGTGCCACCGCTCTAGGTCCGCGGAATGAGCAGTTCTTC	CATALGPRNEQFF
TRBV6-1	-	TRBJ1-5	-	TGTGCCAGCAGTGAAGGGAATCAGCCCCAGCATTTT	CASSEGNQPQHF
TRBV2	-	TRBJ2-1	TRBD2	TGTGCCAGCAGTGAAGCCCGGCTAGCGGGAGGACGTGAGCAGTTCTTC	CASSEARLAGGREQFF
TRBV6-5	few	TRBJ2-1	-	TGTGCCAGCAGCCAAGGGACATCATACAATGAGCAGTTCTTC	CASSQGTSYNEQFF
TRBV6-4	-	TRBJ1-1	-	TGTGCCAGCAGTGAGGGCTGGGGGTGGAAAGCTTTCTTT	CASSEGWGWKAFF